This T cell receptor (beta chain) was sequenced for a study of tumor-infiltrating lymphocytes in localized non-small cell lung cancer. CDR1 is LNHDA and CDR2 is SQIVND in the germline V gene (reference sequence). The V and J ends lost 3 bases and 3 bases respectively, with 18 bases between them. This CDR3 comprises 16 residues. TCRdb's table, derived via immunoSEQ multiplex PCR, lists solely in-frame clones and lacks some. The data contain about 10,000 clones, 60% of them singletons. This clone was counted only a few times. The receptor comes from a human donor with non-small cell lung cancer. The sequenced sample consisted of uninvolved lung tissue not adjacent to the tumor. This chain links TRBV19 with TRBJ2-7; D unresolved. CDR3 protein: CASSISLGVGLYEQYF. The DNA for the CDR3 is TGTGCCAGTAGTATTTCTTTGGGCGTCGGTCTCTACGAGCAGTACTTC.